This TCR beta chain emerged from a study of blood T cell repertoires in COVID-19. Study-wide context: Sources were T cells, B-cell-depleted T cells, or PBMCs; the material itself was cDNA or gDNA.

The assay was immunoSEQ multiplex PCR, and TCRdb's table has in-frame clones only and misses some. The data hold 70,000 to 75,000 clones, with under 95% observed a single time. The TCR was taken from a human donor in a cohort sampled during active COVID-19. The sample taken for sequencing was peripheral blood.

The CDR3 is CASSRVGGSQADTQYF. CDR3 DNA sequence: TGTGCCAGCAGCCGTGTAGGCGGGAGTCAGGCAGATACGCAGTATTTT. The chain links TRBV4-2 to TRBJ2-3; 7 bases agree with TRBD2. The CDR3 consists of 16 residues. Germline V gives CDR1 LGHNA, CDR2 YNFKEQ. Unmatched junction bases numbered 11, after V lost 4 bases and J lost 4 bases.